These 31 T cell receptor beta chains were sequenced from one sample in a study of long-term antiretroviral therapy in people with HIV. Version v3.0 of the immunoSEQ assay ran at survey level. TCRdb's table, derived via immunoSEQ multiplex PCR, lists solely in-frame clones and lacks some. The sample lists roughly 25,000 clones, 79% seen once, with 11% in the top ten. The source material was unsorted PBMCs, sampled 2.1 years after starting antiretroviral therapy. Every receptor here comes from a man aged 30 to 39 with HIV.

This clone was recorded a few times. The rearrangement uses TRBV7-9 and TRBJ1-2; 8 bases are a match to TRBD1. The CDR3 sequence is 16 residues long. Germline lookup yields CDR1 SEHNR and CDR2 FQNEAQ (reference sequence). Trimming cost V 0 bases and J 2 bases; bases outside gene matches: 5. DNA for the CDR3: TGTGCCAGCAGCTTAGCCAGGGACAGGTTGAACTATGGCTACACCTTC. Protein: CASSLARDRLNYGYTF.

This clone was seen only once. The chain carries TRBV5-5 and TRBJ1-2; 7 nucleotides match TRBD1. The CDR3 sequence is 14 residues long. Looked up from germline, CDR1 is SGHKS and CDR2 is YYEKEE (reference sequence). The V gene end was trimmed by 2 bases and the J gene end by 0 bases; junction bases not matched to a gene: 1. CDR3 amino acids: CASSFTGANYGYTF. CDR3 nucleotide sequence: TGTGCCAGCAGCTTTACAGGGGCTAACTATGGCTACACCTTC.

This chain joins TRBV30 and TRBJ1-1; no firm D call. The CDR3 is 12 amino acids. Looked up from germline, CDR1 is GTSNPN and CDR2 is SVGIG (reference sequence). Deletions cut 3 bases from V and 7 bases from J, with 12 bases between. The CDR3: CAWRGGSLEAFF. The CDR3 coding sequence is TGTGCCTGGAGAGGCGGGAGCCTTGAAGCTTTCTTT.

This sequence joins TRBV27 and TRBJ2-1, with TRBD2 matching over 13 bases. The CDR3 length is 17 residues. After removal of 4 bases from V and 10 bases from J, the junction contained 13 bases not matched to a gene. Germline CDR1 is MNHEY and CDR2 is SMNVEV (reference sequence). The CDR3 reads CASSSPAGLAGFAEQFF. In DNA form, the CDR3 reads TGTGCCAGCAGTTCACCGGCGGGACTAGCGGGATTTGCGGAGCAGTTCTTC.

The chain carries TRBV27 and TRBJ1-1, with D unclear. Trimming stripped 4 bases from V and 4 bases from J, with 13 bases between. This CDR3 has 14 amino acids. Germline loops: CDR1 MNHEY, CDR2 SMNVEV (reference sequence). CDR3 sequence reads: CASSSQAGGTEAFF. DNA for the CDR3: TGTGCCAGCAGTTCCCAGGCCGGTGGCACTGAAGCTTTCTTT.

A few counts support this clone. The chain carries TRBV19 and TRBJ1-2; no definite D call. Germline assignment: CDR1 LNHDA and CDR2 SQIVND (reference sequence). The CDR3 totals 13 residues. V shed 5 bases and J shed 4 bases, with 11 bases lying between them. CDR3 sequence reads: CASSLRASYGYTF. CDR3 coding DNA: TGTGCCAGTAGTCTCCGGGCATCCTATGGCTACACCTTC.

This clone came up once. J is TRBJ2-1 and V is TRBV27, with D tentatively TRBD2 (5 bases). From germline, CDR1 is MNHEY and CDR2 SMNVEV (reference sequence). This CDR3 region has 13 residues. Trimming cost V 3 bases and J 8 bases, with 11 bases left between them. CDR3 nucleotide sequence: TGTGCCAGCAGTTTTGGGAGCTTTGATGAGCAGTTCTTC. This translates into CASSFGSFDEQFF.

The chain couples TRBV6-5 to TRBJ2-1; 7 bases are a match to TRBD1. With 7 bases clipped from V and 6 bases from J, the junction kept 12 bases outside the gene matches. The CDR3 runs to 15 residues. Looked up from germline, CDR1 is MNHEY and CDR2 is SVGAGI. The CDR3 DNA reads as TGTGCCAGCACCAACTCAGGGGGAAGCCTCAATGAGCAGTTCTTC. Its protein product is CASTNSGGSLNEQFF.

In its sample, this clone was seen a few times. The CDR3 reads CASSIGGVQYF. The CDR3 DNA follows: TGTGCCAGTAGTATAGGAGGCGTGCAGTACTTC. The genes are TRBV19 and TRBJ2-7; D is unresolved. The CDR3 extends over 11 amino acids. CDR1 LNHDA and CDR2 SQIVND come from the germline V gene (reference sequence). Trimming removed 1 base at V and 9 bases at J, with 7 bases between.

This clone has a handful of counts. The chain recombines TRBV5-6 with TRBJ1-5; D is undetermined. V lost 0 bases to trimming and J lost 9 bases, with 7 bases between them. The germline V gene encodes CDR1 SGHDT and CDR2 YYEEEE. The CDR3 spans 12 residues. The CDR3 here is CASSLGVGPQHF. The CDR3 nucleotides read TGTGCCAGCAGCTTGGGGGTCGGGCCCCAGCATTTT.

The chain links TRBV10-1 to TRBJ1-3; D unclear. The CDR3 extends over 15 amino acids. The ends were cut back, 5 bases at V and 4 bases at J, with 15 bases in the middle. Germline CDR1 WNHNN, CDR2 SYGVQD (reference sequence). CDR3 residues: CASSHGPGVGNTIYF. The CDR3 DNA follows: TGCGCCAGCAGTCACGGACCGGGCGTAGGAAACACCATATATTTT.

This rearrangement joins TRBV27 to TRBJ2-1; D ambiguous. Trimming cost V 1 base and J 10 bases, with 11 bases left between them. Per germline, CDR1 MNHEY and CDR2 SMNVEV (reference sequence). The CDR3 contains 13 residues. CDR3 nucleotides: TGTGCCAGCAGTTTATTAGACGGTCGGGAGCAGTTCTTC. This codes for CASSLLDGREQFF.

The rearrangement links TRBV2 to TRBJ2-7; TRBD2 is a possible D gene (6 bases). There are 15 residues in the CDR3. Per germline, CDR1 SNHLY and CDR2 FYNNEI. Trimming pared 6 bases from V and 0 bases from J, leaving 15 bases between. In nucleotides, the CDR3 is TGTGCCAGCAGAGAGGGGACTCTGAGCTCCTACGAGCAGTACTTC. It translates to CASREGTLSSYEQYF.

The CDR3 coding sequence is TGCGCCAGCAGCCAACATTCAGTTGCGGACACCCAAGAGACCCAGTACTTC. Protein sequence: CASSQHSVADTQETQYF. The rearrangement joins TRBV4-1 to TRBJ2-5; TRBD1 might be the D (5 bases). V lost 2 bases to trimming and J lost 1 base, with 17 bases between them. CDR1 is MGHRA, CDR2 YSYEKL, per germline. The CDR3 has 17 residues.

The gene calls are TRBV11-2 and TRBJ1-2, with a possible D match to TRBD1 (6 bases). CDR1 is SGHAT, CDR2 FQNNGV, per germline. V shed 3 bases and J shed 7 bases, with 15 bases lying between them. The CDR3 length is 14 residues. Here the CDR3 DNA reads TGTGCCAGCAGCTTTAACTTCAGGGGAGGTGGCTACACCTTC. This gives the protein CASSFNFRGGGYTF.

The V call is TRBV7-6, the J call TRBJ2-2; D uncertain. Germline V CDR1 and CDR2: SGHVS, FNYEAQ. The germline V and J ends were trimmed by 9 bases and 5 bases, with 7 bases remaining between them. The CDR3 is made up of 11 amino acids. This CDR3 reads CASGQTGELFF. CDR3 in DNA: TGTGCCAGTGGGCAGACCGGGGAGCTGTTTTTT.

J is TRBJ1-1 and V is TRBV5-3; D is ambiguous. TRBV5-3 is treated as an ORF (open reading frame) with a function not yet certain. The CDR3 is 15 amino acids. The V gene lost 4 bases and the J gene lost 0 bases, with 13 bases spanning the gap. The CDR3 region has the DNA TGTGCCAGAAGCCCCAACGGGGTAATGAACACTGAAGCTTTCTTT. Translated, it gives CARSPNGVMNTEAFF.

This clone was recorded once. The V call is TRBV7-9, the J call TRBJ2-3; D is ambiguous. CDR3 length: 11 amino acids. V lost 4 bases and J 2 bases, leaving 1 base between the germline ends. CDR1 SEHNR and CDR2 FQNEAQ come from the germline V gene (reference sequence). The CDR3 sequence is CASSSTDTQYF. The CDR3 DNA reads TGTGCCAGCAGCTCCACAGATACGCAGTATTTT.

The count of this clone is one. The chain joins TRBV25-1 to TRBJ2-3; a weak D match, TRBD1 (6 bases). The length of the CDR3 is 15 residues. Per germline, CDR1 MGHDK and CDR2 SYGVNS. V gave up 5 bases and J gave up 2 bases, with 14 bases separating them. The CDR3 is CASSQDSSFTDTQYF. The CDR3 nucleotides are TGTGCCAGCAGTCAGGACAGCTCCTTCACAGATACGCAGTATTTT.

The rearrangement links TRBV12-5 to TRBJ2-5; TRBD2 is a possible D gene (7 bases). Per the germline V gene, CDR1 is LGHNT and CDR2 is FRNRAP. This CDR3 contains 13 residues. V was clipped by 5 bases and J by 2 bases, with 9 bases between them. CDR3 protein: CASGRGGQETQYF. The CDR3 region has the DNA TGTGCTAGTGGTAGGGGGGGTCAAGAGACCCAGTACTTC. The whole variable domain, filled in from reference TRBV12-5 and TRBJ2-5, reads DARVTQTPRHKVTEMGQEVTMRCQPILGHNTVFWYRQTMMQGLELLAYFRNRAPLDDSGMPKDRFSAEMPDATLATLKIQPSEPRDSAVYFCASGRGGQETQYFGPGTRLLVL.

This clone was detected only once. V gene TRBV29-1 combines with J gene TRBJ1-5; D remains ambiguous. Germline V gene sequence: CDR1 SQVTM, CDR2 ANQGSEA. The V gene lost 6 bases and the J gene lost 7 bases, with 13 bases spanning the gap. The CDR3 length is 12 residues. CDR3 sequence: CSVGPLIQPQHF. The CDR3 nucleotides read TGCAGCGTAGGACCCCTCATCCAGCCCCAGCATTTT.

This clone was found once. V gene TRBV27 combines with J gene TRBJ1-1; D unclear. Germline V gene data show CDR1 as MNHEY and CDR2 as SMNVEV (reference sequence). The CDR3 spans 15 residues. V dropped 4 bases and J dropped 0 bases, with 12 bases sitting between them. The DNA for the CDR3 is TGTGCCAGCAGTTATGTCGGACTAATGAACACTGAAGCTTTCTTT. Its protein is CASSYVGLMNTEAFF.

This clone turned up a few times. The gene calls are TRBV2 and TRBJ2-1, with D possibly TRBD2 on 6 matching bases. Looked up from germline, CDR1 is SNHLY and CDR2 is FYNNEI. This CDR3 region has 13 residues. V lost 7 bases and J 9 bases, leaving 16 bases between the germline ends. The CDR3 DNA reads as TGTGCCAGCACGGCGGGGCCCCAAAGTGAGCAGTTCTTC. Its protein is CASTAGPQSEQFF.

V and J are TRBV18 and TRBJ1-3; 9 bases align to TRBD1. V lost 5 bases to trimming and J lost 3 bases; unmatched junction nucleotides: 8. The CDR3 totals 16 residues. Germline-derived CDR1 and CDR2 are KGHSH and LQKENI. CDR3 amino acids: CASSSSQGAIGNTIYF. The CDR3 bases are TGTGCCAGCTCATCATCACAGGGGGCAATTGGAAACACCATATATTTT.

The CDR3 sequence: CASGTVGNQPQHF. CDR3 coding DNA: TGTGCCAGCGGGACGGTGGGGAATCAGCCCCAGCATTTT. This sequence joins TRBV6-5 and TRBJ1-5; weak D call: TRBD1 (5 bases). Germline CDR1 and CDR2: MNHEY and SVGAGI. This CDR3 spans 13 amino acids. The germline V and J ends were trimmed by 8 bases and 4 bases, with 12 bases remaining between them.

The chain uses TRBV5-4 and TRBJ1-1; D not certain. Between the trimmed V and J ends, which lost 1 base and 3 bases, there was a span of 13 bases. This CDR3 comprises 15 residues. Germline values: CDR1 SGHNT, CDR2 YYREEE (reference sequence). The CDR3: CASSLNRELDTEAFF. CDR3 nucleotide sequence: TGTGCCAGCAGCTTGAATCGGGAGCTCGACACTGAAGCTTTCTTT.

This clone was seen only once. V is TRBV7-9 and J is TRBJ2-5; 9 bases fit TRBD1. The CDR3 is made up of 15 amino acids. Germline-derived CDR1 and CDR2 are SEHNR and FQNEAQ (reference sequence). The trim removed 3 bases at V and 3 bases at J, leaving 5 bases unmatched. The CDR3 nucleotides read TGTGCCAGCAGCTTCGTCACAGGGGGCGAAGAGACCCAGTACTTC. It codes for CASSFVTGGEETQYF.

The chain combines TRBV28 with TRBJ1-2; tentative D call: TRBD1 (5 bases). The CDR3 has 14 residues. Germline lookup yields CDR1 MDHEN and CDR2 SYDVKM. The V end was cut by 4 bases, the J end by 4 bases, with 13 bases between. The CDR3 here is CASSSPDKIYGYTF. The CDR3, as DNA: TGTGCCAGCAGTTCCCCGGACAAAATCTATGGCTACACCTTC.

The chain couples TRBV5-1 to TRBJ1-5; no firm D call. This CDR3 comprises 12 residues. Germline V lookup: CDR1 SGHRS, CDR2 YFSETQ. Deletions cut 4 bases from V and 7 bases from J, with 9 bases between. CDR3 bases: TGCGCCAGCAGCGTTAGTGTCCAGCCCCAGCATTTT. Its protein is CASSVSVQPQHF.

J is TRBJ1-5 and V is TRBV28; TRBD1 might be the D (6 bases). V lost 8 bases to trimming and J lost 2 bases, with 10 bases between them. The CDR3 is made up of 13 amino acids. Germline V lookup: CDR1 MDHEN, CDR2 SYDVKM. This chain's CDR3 is CASEGGGNQPQHF. The CDR3 region has the DNA TGTGCCAGCGAGGGGGGAGGCAATCAGCCCCAGCATTTT.

This clone was seen only a few times. V and J are TRBV7-2 and TRBJ1-2, with D uncertain. Germline CDR1 reads SGHTA; CDR2 reads FQGNSA. V lost 4 bases, J lost 8 bases, and 14 bases lay in between. CDR3 length: 13 amino acids. The CDR3 bases are TGTGCCAGCAGCTCGGACCCTTCGGTAGGCTACACCTTC. This translates into CASSSDPSVGYTF.